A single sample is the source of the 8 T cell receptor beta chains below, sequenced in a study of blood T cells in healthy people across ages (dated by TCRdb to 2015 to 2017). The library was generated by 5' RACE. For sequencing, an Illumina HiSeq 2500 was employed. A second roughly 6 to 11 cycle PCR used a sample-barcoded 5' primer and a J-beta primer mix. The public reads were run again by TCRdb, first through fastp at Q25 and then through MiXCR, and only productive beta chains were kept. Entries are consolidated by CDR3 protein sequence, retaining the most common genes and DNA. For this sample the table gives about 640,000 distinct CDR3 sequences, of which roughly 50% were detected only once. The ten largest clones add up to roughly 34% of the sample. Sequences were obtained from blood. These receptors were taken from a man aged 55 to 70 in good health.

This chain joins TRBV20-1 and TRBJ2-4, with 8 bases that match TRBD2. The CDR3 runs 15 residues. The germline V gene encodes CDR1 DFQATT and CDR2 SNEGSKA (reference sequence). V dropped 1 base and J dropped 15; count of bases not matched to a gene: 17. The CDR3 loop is CSARVGAGEKETRYF. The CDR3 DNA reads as TGCAGTGCTAGAGTTGGAGCGGGGGAGAAAGAGACCCGGTACTTC.

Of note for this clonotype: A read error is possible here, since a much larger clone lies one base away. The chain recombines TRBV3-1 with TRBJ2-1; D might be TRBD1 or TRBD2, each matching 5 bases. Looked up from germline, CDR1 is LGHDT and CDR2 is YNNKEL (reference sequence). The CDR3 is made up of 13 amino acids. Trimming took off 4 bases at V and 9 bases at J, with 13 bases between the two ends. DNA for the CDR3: TGTGCCAGCAGCCCCGGGGCCCGGGGTGAGCAGTTCTTC. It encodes CASSPGARGEQFF.

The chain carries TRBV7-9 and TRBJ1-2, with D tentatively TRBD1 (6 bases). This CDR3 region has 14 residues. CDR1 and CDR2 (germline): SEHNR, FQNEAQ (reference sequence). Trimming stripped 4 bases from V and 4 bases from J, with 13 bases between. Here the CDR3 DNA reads TGTGCCAGCAGCTCCAACAGGGACACCTATGGCTACACCTTC. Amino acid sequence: CASSSNRDTYGYTF. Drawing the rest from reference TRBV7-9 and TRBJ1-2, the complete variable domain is DTGVSQNPRHKITKRGQNVTFRCDPISEHNRLYWYRQTLGQGPEFLTYFQNEAQLEKSRLLSDRFSAERPKGSFSTLEIQRTEQGDSAMYLCASSSNRDTYGYTFGSGTRLTVV.

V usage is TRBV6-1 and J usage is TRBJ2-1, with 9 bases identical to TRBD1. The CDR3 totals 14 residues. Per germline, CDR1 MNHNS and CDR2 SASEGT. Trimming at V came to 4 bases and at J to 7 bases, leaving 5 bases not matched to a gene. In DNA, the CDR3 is TGTGCCAGCAGTGTTAGGACAGGGGTAAATGAGCAGTTCTTC. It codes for CASSVRTGVNEQFF.

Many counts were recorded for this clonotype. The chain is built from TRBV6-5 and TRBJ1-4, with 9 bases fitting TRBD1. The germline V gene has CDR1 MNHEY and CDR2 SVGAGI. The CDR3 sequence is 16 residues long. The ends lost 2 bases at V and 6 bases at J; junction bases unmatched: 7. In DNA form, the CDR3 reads TGTGCCAGCAGTTACGCCGCGACAGGGGGATATGAAAAACTGTTTTTT. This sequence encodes CASSYAATGGYEKLFF.

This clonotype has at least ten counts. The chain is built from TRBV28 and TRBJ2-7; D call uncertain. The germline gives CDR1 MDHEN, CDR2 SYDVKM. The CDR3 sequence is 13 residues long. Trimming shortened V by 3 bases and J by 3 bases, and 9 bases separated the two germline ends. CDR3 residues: CASSLGIHYEQYF. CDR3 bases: TGTGCCAGCAGTTTGGGCATTCACTACGAGCAGTACTTC.

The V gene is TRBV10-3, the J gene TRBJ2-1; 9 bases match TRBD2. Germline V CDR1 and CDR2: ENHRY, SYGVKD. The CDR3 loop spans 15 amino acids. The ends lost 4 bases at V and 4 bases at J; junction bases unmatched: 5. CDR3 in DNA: TGTGCCATCAGTGGGTCTAGCGGGGTTTACAATGAGCAGTTCTTC. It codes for CAISGSSGVYNEQFF.

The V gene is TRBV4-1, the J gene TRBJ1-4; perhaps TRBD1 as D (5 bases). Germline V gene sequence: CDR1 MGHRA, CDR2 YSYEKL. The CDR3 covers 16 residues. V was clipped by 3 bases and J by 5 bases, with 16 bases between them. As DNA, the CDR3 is TGCGCCAGCAGCCAGAGGGCGCAGGGCGACAATGAAAAACTGTTTTTT. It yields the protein CASSQRAQGDNEKLFF.